Shown below are 17 T cell receptor beta chains from a single sample sequenced in a study of blood T cell repertoires in COVID-19. Assay: immunoSEQ multiplex PCR; the TCRdb copy retains only in-frame clones and omits some. The profile shows roughly 290,000 clones, about 91% of them singletons. Sequenced input: peripheral blood. The source is a woman aged 60-75 years with acute or convalescent COVID-19.

V gene TRBV27 combines with J gene TRBJ2-1; 8 bases fit TRBD1. From germline, CDR1 is MNHEY and CDR2 SMNVEV (reference sequence). The V and J ends lost 2 bases and 6 bases, in that order; junction bases with no gene match: 6. This CDR3 contains 15 residues. CDR3 sequence: CASSLGQGSGNEQFF. The DNA of the CDR3 is TGTGCCAGCAGTTTAGGACAGGGTTCGGGCAATGAGCAGTTCTTC.

The V call is TRBV5-6, the J call TRBJ1-1, with a weak D call TRBD1 (6 bases). Germline CDR1 SGHDT, CDR2 YYEEEE. The CDR3 runs to 16 residues. Trimming pared 4 bases from V and 0 bases from J, leaving 16 bases between. CDR3 loop: CASSPNKQGMNTEAFF. The CDR3 DNA reads TGTGCCAGCAGCCCCAATAAACAGGGCATGAACACTGAAGCTTTCTTT.

The CDR3 spells CASSQESQGGQPQHF. CDR3 in DNA: TGCGCCAGCAGCCAAGAGTCCCAGGGAGGACAGCCCCAGCATTTT. The chain has TRBV4-1 and TRBJ1-5; TRBD1 might be the D (5 bases). The V end lost 0 bases, the J end lost 7 bases, and 13 bases lay between the germline ends. CDR3 size: 15 residues. CDR1 is MGHRA and CDR2 is YSYEKL in the germline V gene.

The rearrangement links TRBV7-9 to TRBJ1-4, with 9 nucleotides matching TRBD1. Per germline, CDR1 SEHNR and CDR2 FQNEAQ (reference sequence). The V segment lost 5 bases and the J segment 1 base; nucleotides outside the gene matches: 8. The CDR3 loop spans 17 amino acids. The CDR3 region is CASSIRTGEETNEKLFF. The DNA for the CDR3 is TGTGCCAGCAGCATAAGGACAGGGGAGGAAACTAATGAAAAACTGTTTTTT.

V gene TRBV3-1 (or the pseudogene TRBV3-2) combines with J gene TRBJ1-2, with D uncertain. Germline CDR1 and CDR2: LGHDT and YNNKEL (reference sequence). There are 13 residues in the CDR3. V dropped 1 base and J dropped 7 bases, with 10 bases sitting between them. This chain's CDR3 is CASSQGADFGYTF. The CDR3 region has the DNA TGTGCCAGCAGCCAAGGCGCGGATTTTGGCTACACCTTC.

This chain links TRBV5-4 with TRBJ2-5; D is possibly TRBD1 (6 bases). V lost 4 bases and J lost 7, with 20 bases in between. Germline CDR1 is SGHNT and CDR2 is YYREEE (reference sequence). The CDR3 consists of 15 residues. The CDR3 loop is CASSQGHTVEGTQYF. The CDR3 nucleotides read TGTGCCAGCAGCCAGGGACATACCGTCGAGGGGACCCAGTACTTC.

J is TRBJ1-1 and V is TRBV19, with D unclear. Trimming shortened V by 3 bases and J by 4 bases, and 15 bases separated the two germline ends. The CDR3 covers 15 residues. The germline gives CDR1 LNHDA, CDR2 SQIVND (reference sequence). Here the CDR3 reads CASSIPGGSGTEAFF. As DNA, the CDR3 is TGTGCCAGTAGTATCCCCGGCGGTAGCGGCACTGAAGCTTTCTTT.

The chain links TRBV6-4 to TRBJ1-6, with 7 nucleotides matching TRBD1. The CDR3 sequence is 15 residues long. Germline V gene lookup returns CDR1 MRHNA and CDR2 SNTAGT. V shed 6 bases, J shed 0 bases, and the junction held 2 bases outside the gene matches. The CDR3 loop is CASRGDSSYNSPLHF. CDR3 coding DNA: TGTGCCAGCAGAGGGGACAGCTCCTATAATTCACCCCTCCACTTT.

This clone was found once. The chain recombines TRBV28 with TRBJ2-7; 8 bases agree with TRBD1. Trimming at V came to 6 bases and at J to 2 bases, leaving 3 bases not matched to a gene. The CDR3 sequence is 13 residues long. Germline lookup yields CDR1 MDHEN and CDR2 SYDVKM. The DNA for the CDR3 is TGTGCCAGCAGATCAGGGGGCGCCTACGAGCAGTACTTC. This encodes CASRSGGAYEQYF.

The chain recombines TRBV7-2 with TRBJ1-2; D is ambiguous. Germline CDR1 SGHTA, CDR2 FQGNSA. V was cut by 0 bases and J by 2 bases, with 16 bases left in between. The CDR3 totals 17 residues. The CDR3 sequence is CASSLAAFGRRNYGYTF. The CDR3 DNA sequence: TGTGCCAGCAGCTTAGCAGCTTTTGGCAGGCGCAACTATGGCTACACCTTC.

The rearrangement joins TRBV9 to TRBJ2-5; 8 bases line up with TRBD1. CDR3 length: 16 amino acids. CDR1 is SGDLS and CDR2 is YYNGEE in the germline V gene. With V trimmed by 2 bases and J by 2 bases, 8 bases remained unmatched. The CDR3 region is CASSVGQGPRQETQYF. The CDR3 DNA follows: TGTGCCAGCAGCGTCGGACAGGGCCCACGTCAAGAGACCCAGTACTTC.

The chain has TRBV28 and TRBJ1-6; no reliable D call. The CDR3 has 13 amino acids. Germline CDR1 reads MDHEN; CDR2 reads SYDVKM. Trimming took off 6 bases at V and 6 bases at J, with 9 bases between the two ends. This CDR3 is CASRLSSNSPLHF. CDR3 DNA: TGTGCCAGCAGACTCTCTTCTAATTCACCCCTCCACTTT. Drawing the rest from reference TRBV28 and TRBJ1-6, the complete variable domain is DVKVTQSSRYLVKRTGEKVFLECVQDMDHENMFWYRQDPGLGLRLIYFSYDVKMKEKGDIPEGYSVSREKKERFSLILESASTNQTSMYLCASRLSSNSPLHFGNGTRLTVT.

This chain links TRBV6-2 or TRBV6-3 with TRBJ1-5; a possible D gene is TRBD1 (6 bases). Germline CDR1 is MNHEY and CDR2 is SVGEGT. This CDR3 contains 14 residues. V was clipped by 6 bases and J by 3 bases, with 12 bases between them. The CDR3 nucleotides read TGTGCCAGCAGCCGGACAGACTACAATCAGCCCCAGCATTTT. Its translation: CASSRTDYNQPQHF.

The chain combines TRBV9 with TRBJ2-7; TRBD1 matches at 8 bases. V lost 0 bases and J lost 2; bases outside the gene matches: 4. CDR1 is SGDLS and CDR2 is YYNGEE in the germline V gene. This CDR3 has 15 amino acids. The CDR3 reads CASSVVAGQAYEQYF. CDR3 sequence (DNA): TGTGCCAGCAGCGTAGTGGCGGGACAGGCCTACGAGCAGTACTTC.

The chain combines TRBV27 with TRBJ1-2; D is unclear. V lost 2 bases, J lost 2 bases, and 6 bases lay in between. Germline values: CDR1 MNHEY, CDR2 SMNVEV (reference sequence). The CDR3 runs 13 residues. Here the CDR3 DNA reads TGTGCCAGCAGTTTAAATATCAACTATGGCTACACCTTC. Its translation: CASSLNINYGYTF.

CDR3 sequence reads: CASSGRGPQHF. In DNA form, the CDR3 reads TGTGCCAGCAGTGGGAGGGGGCCCCAGCATTTT. This chain connects TRBV2 to TRBJ1-5, with D perhaps matching TRBD1 (5 bases). V lost 4 bases and J 9 bases, leaving 7 bases between the germline ends. The CDR3 spans 11 residues. CDR1 SNHLY and CDR2 FYNNEI come from the germline V gene.

V usage is TRBV7-2 and J usage is TRBJ2-3; no clear D. Trimming stripped 4 bases from V and 1 base from J, with 6 bases between. The CDR3 length is 13 residues. Looked up from germline, CDR1 is SGHTA and CDR2 is FQGNSA. This chain's CDR3 is CASSSLRTDTQYF. CDR3 sequence (DNA): TGTGCCAGCAGCTCCCTTCGCACAGATACGCAGTATTTT.